The sequence of this TCR beta chain was determined in a study of blood T cell repertoires in COVID-19. This CDR3 comprises 17 residues. Trimming pared 0 bases from V and 0 bases from J, leaving 14 bases between. Germline CDR1 and CDR2: SGHVS and FQNEAQ. Authors' processing steps: Reference gene primer amplification gave estimated nucleated cell counts. Clones were sequenced by immunoSEQ multiplex PCR, and TCRdb holds only the in-frame ones, with some missing. Clonal size and the V and J genes are those of that table, whereas D and trimming came from the DNA. This table has around 300,000 clones, 75% to 90% appearing once.

Sequencing was performed on peripheral blood. The chain employs TRBV7-8 and TRBJ1-1, with D possibly matching TRBD1 (5 bases). The clonotype was recovered from a man aged 45 to 65 with acute or convalescent COVID-19. The CDR3 loop reads CASSLASRGVMNTEAFF. The CDR3 DNA follows: TGTGCCAGCAGCTTAGCCTCGCGGGGGGTCATGAACACTGAAGCTTTCTTT.